These 2 T cell receptor beta chains came from one sample sequenced in a study of cytomegalovirus exposure and HLA in healthy donors. PCR involved 60 Vbeta and 13 Jbeta primers. Produced via immunoSEQ multiplex PCR; TCRdb's table is partial and in-frame only. The repertoire holds about 180,000 clones, with roughly 79% as singletons. Sample: PBMCs. Receptor source: a male donor in good health and CMV-seronegative.

This clone has a handful of counts. This chain uses TRBV30 with TRBJ2-7; TRBD1 agrees at 7 bases. Trimming removed 1 base from V and 10 bases from J; junction bases left unmatched: 13. Germline V lookup: CDR1 GTSNPN, CDR2 SVGIG (reference sequence). This CDR3 is built from 14 residues. CDR3 region: CAWSGVDEGARQYF. CDR3 in DNA: TGTGCCTGGAGTGGAGTTGATGAGGGGGCCCGCCAGTACTTC.

The V and J genes are TRBV11-2 and TRBJ1-1; TRBD1 matches 10 bases. The V gene's germline CDR1 is SGHAT and CDR2 FQNNGV. The V gene end was trimmed by 1 base and the J gene end by 5 bases; junction bases not matched to a gene: 7. The CDR3 consists of 16 residues. In DNA, the CDR3 is TGTGCCAGCAGCTTAGGAAGACAGGGGGCTGGAACTGAAGCTTTCTTT. Protein: CASSLGRQGAGTEAFF.